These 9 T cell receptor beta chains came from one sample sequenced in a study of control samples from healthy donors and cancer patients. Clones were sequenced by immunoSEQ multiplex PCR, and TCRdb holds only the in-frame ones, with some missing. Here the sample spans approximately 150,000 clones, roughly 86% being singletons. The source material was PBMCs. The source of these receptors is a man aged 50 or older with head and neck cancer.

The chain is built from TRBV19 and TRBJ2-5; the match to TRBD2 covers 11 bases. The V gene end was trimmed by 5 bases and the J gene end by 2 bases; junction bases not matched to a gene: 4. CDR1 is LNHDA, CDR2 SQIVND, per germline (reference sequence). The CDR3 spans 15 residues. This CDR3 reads CASSGTSGGQETQYF. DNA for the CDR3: TGTGCCAGTAGTGGCACTAGCGGGGGACAAGAGACCCAGTACTTC.

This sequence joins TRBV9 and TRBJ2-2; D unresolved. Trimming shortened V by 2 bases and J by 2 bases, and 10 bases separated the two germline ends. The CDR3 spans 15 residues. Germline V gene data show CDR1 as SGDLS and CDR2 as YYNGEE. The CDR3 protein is CASSVGTANTGELFF. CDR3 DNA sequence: TGTGCCAGCAGCGTCGGAACGGCTAACACCGGGGAGCTGTTTTTT. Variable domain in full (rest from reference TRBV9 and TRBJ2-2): DSGVTQTPKHLITATGQRVTLRCSPRSGDLSVYWYQQSLDQGLQFLIQYYNGEERAKGNILERFSAQQFPDLHSELNLSSLELGDSALYFCASSVGTANTGELFFGEGSRLTVL.

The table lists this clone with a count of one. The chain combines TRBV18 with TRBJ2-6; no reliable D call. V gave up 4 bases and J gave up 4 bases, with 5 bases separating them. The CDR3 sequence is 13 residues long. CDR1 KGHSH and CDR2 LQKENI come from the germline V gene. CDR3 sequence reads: CASSRVGANVLTF. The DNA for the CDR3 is TGTGCCAGCTCACGGGTAGGGGCCAACGTCCTGACTTTC.

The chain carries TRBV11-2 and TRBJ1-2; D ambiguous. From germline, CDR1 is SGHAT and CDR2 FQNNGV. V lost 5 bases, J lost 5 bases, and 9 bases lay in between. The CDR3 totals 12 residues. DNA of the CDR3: TGTGCCAGCAGCCCGATGACATATGGCTACACCTTC. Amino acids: CASSPMTYGYTF.

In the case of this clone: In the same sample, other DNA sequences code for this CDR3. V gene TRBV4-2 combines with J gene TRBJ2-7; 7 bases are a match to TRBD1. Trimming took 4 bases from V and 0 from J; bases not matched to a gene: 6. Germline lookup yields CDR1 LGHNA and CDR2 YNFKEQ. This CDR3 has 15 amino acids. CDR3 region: CASSLDRDSSYEQYF. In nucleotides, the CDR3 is TGTGCCAGCAGCCTTGACCGGGACAGCTCCTACGAGCAGTACTTC.

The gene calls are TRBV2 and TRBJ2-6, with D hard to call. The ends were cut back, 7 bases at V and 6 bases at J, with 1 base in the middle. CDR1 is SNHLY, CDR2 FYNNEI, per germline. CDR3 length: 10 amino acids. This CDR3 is CASMANVLTF. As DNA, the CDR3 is TGTGCCAGCATGGCCAACGTCCTGACTTTC.

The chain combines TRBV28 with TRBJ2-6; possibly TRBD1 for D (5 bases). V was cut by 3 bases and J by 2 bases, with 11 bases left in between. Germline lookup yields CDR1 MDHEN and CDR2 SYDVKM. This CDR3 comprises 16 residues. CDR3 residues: CASSFMTEPGANVLTF. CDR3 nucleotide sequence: TGTGCCAGCAGTTTTATGACAGAGCCTGGGGCCAACGTCCTGACTTTC.

Written as DNA, the CDR3 is TGTGCTAGTGGTTTGGTACTGCCAGGGACCTACAATGAGCAGTTCTTC. This translates into CASGLVLPGTYNEQFF. This sequence joins TRBV12-5 and TRBJ2-1, with a tentative D call TRBD1 (5 bases). Trimming stripped 0 bases from V and 2 bases from J, with 11 bases between. Germline CDR1 and CDR2: LGHNT and FRNRAP. This CDR3 region has 16 residues.

For the CDR3, the DNA is TGTGCCAGCGGCCAGACTTATTACAATGAGCAGTTCTTC. Protein product: CASGQTYYNEQFF. The chain is built from TRBV6-5 and TRBJ2-1; no clear D gene. CDR1 is MNHEY, CDR2 SVGAGI, per germline. The CDR3 is made up of 13 amino acids. The ends were cut back, 8 bases at V and 4 bases at J, with 12 bases in the middle.